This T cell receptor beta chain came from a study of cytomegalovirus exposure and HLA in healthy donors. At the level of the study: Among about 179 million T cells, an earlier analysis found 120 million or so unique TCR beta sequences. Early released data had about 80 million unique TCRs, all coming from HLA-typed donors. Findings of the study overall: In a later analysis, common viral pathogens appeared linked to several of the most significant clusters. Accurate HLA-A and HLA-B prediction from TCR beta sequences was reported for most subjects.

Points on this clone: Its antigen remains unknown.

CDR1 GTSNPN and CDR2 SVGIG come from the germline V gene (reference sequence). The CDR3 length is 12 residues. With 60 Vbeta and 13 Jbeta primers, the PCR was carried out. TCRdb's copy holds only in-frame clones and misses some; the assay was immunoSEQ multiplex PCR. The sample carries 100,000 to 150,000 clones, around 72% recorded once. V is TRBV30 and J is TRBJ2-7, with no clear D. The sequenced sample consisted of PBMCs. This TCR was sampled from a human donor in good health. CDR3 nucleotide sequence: TGTGCTTGGTGTCTGAACACCTACGAGCAGTACTTC. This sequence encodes CAWCLNTYEQYF.